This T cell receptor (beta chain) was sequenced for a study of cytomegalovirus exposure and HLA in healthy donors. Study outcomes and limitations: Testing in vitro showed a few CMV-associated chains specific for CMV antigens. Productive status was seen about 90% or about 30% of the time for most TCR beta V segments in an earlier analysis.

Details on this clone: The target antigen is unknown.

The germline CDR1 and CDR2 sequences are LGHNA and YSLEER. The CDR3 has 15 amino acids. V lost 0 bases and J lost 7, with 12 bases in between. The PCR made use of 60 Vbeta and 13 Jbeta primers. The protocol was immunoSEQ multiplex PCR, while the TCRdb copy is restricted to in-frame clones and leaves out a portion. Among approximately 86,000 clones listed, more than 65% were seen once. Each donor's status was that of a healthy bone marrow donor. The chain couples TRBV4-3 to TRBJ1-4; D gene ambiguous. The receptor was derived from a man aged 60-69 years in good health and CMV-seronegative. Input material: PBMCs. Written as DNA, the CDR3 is TGCGCCAGCAGCCAAGAGCGGATAGTAGGTGAAAAACTGTTTTTT. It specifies CASSQERIVGEKLFF.